The T cell receptor beta chain described here comes from a study of shared clonotypes between healthy human individuals. General study results and limits: The four-donor shared clonotypes exceeded non-shared clonotypes in generation probability, with non-shared ones scoring lower.

Profiling relied on immunoSEQ multiplex PCR, and the TCRdb table lists in-frame clones only, not all of them. The repertoire holds around 600,000 clones, with approximately 97% as singletons. Regarding this clone: Its antigen is unknown.

The clonotype comes from a woman in her 30s in good health. Sequencing used naive CD4+ T cells sorted from blood. The subset: CD45RA+ positively selected.

The CDR3: CASSSRTGDEQFF. For the CDR3, the DNA is TGTGCCAGCAGCTCACGGACTGGGGATGAGCAGTTCTTC. The gene calls are TRBV7-9 and TRBJ2-1; D might be TRBD2 (5 bases). Trimming removed 4 bases from V and 8 bases from J, with 12 bases in between. There are 13 residues in the CDR3. The germline gives CDR1 SEHNR, CDR2 FQNEAQ (reference sequence).